This record covers a single T cell receptor beta chain. Antigen specificity is unknown. The researchers produced TCR beta cDNA from 400 to 650 ng total RNA with a constant-region primer. Libraries for TCR beta were built through three nested multiplex PCR rounds, which together made up a slightly modified ARM-PCR procedure. It was with TRBV1-TRBV30 forward primers and a C-beta reverse primer that the first two PCR rounds were run, at around 9 cycles each. One entry per CDR3 protein, called by TCRdb with MiXCR from the multiplex PCR reads. The data contain roughly 78,000 distinct CDR3 sequences, about 64% of them singletons. The data stem from a study of tumor-infiltrating lymphocytes in primary liver carcinoma. Study context: T1-T3 N0M0 was the stage of the tumors, which were about 4.2 to 10 cm across. There were roughly 3.65 to 8 million productive TCRbeta reads per sample, a yield similar across tissue types. Points from the study as a whole: A significantly higher top-250-clone fraction was recorded for tumors than for blood (p = 0.039).

From about 19-30 mg of unsorted bulk tissue, DNA and RNA were co-extracted together. Surgical resection was used to treat these primary liver carcinoma patients. CDR3 length: 15 residues. This receptor was obtained from a woman aged 55-69 years with primary liver carcinoma and hepatitis B virus infection. Source material: liver tumor tissue from sampling region 4. Subset: tumor region T4, right-lateral pole. V and J are TRBV21-1 and TRBJ2-5; the table's D call, TRBD1, was not checked against the DNA. TRBV21-1 is a pseudogene locus. As DNA, the CDR3 is TGTGCCAGCAGCCAGCGGACCCCTGACCAAGAGACCCAGTACTTC. It translates to CASSQRTPDQETQYF.